These T cell receptor beta chains were read from a single sample in a study of blood T cell repertoires in COVID-19. TCRdb's table, derived via immunoSEQ multiplex PCR, lists solely in-frame clones and lacks some. The sample shows about 150,000 clones, 91% of them seen only once. Sequencing was performed on peripheral blood. All receptors derive from a man aged 50 to 60 with acute or convalescent COVID-19. The CDR3 runs from the conserved cysteine through the conserved F or W. A D gene is named only where the DNA matches it firmly. Some rows have no size entry. The others give once, few or many, or a class for an expanded clone.

d_call cdr3_length j_call clone_size v_call cdr3_nt cdr3_aa
- 14 TRBJ1-6 - TRBV27 TGTGCCAGCAGTTTAGGAGGATTGGATTCACCCCTCCACTTT CASSLGGLDSPLHF
- 15 TRBJ1-1 - TRBV18 TGTGCCAGCTCACCGGGCTTCCTTTCTTACACTGAAGCTTTCTTT CASSPGFLSYTEAFF
- 15 TRBJ1-6 - TRBV5-4 TGTGCCAGCAGCGCAAACCGACAGCAGGGTTCACCCCTCCACTTT CASSANRQQGSPLHF
TRBD1 16 TRBJ1-3 - TRBV23-1 TGCGCCAGCAGTTGGAAGAGAGGGGGCGATGGAAACACCATATATTTT CASSWKRGGDGNTIYF
TRBD1 13 TRBJ1-2 - TRBV19 TGTGCCAGTAGTAACAGGGGATACTATGGCTACACCTTC CASSNRGYYGYTF
- 11 TRBJ2-2 few TRBV20-1 TGCAGTGCTTTAGCCACCGGGGAGCTGTTTTTT CSALATGELFF
- 13 TRBJ1-1 - TRBV5-1 TGCGCCAGCAGCACAACACCACCGGGACTAGCTTTCTTT CASSTTPPGLAFF
TRBD1 15 TRBJ1-2 - TRBV2 TGTGCCAGCAGCGGACAGGGTGGGACTTATGGAGGCTACACCTTC CASSGQGGTYGGYTF
TRBD1 17 TRBJ2-3 - TRBV18 TGTGCCAGCTCACCTACGACCCGGGACAGAGGCACAGATACGCAGTATTTT CASSPTTRDRGTDTQYF
TRBD1 18 TRBJ2-2 - TRBV4-1 TGCGCCAGCAGCCAAGATCCGAGGGCAGGGGGCAACACCGGGGAGCTGTTTTTT CASSQDPRAGGNTGELFF
- 13 TRBJ1-5 - TRBV20-1 TGCAGTGCTAGTCTGACCCGCAGGGGATCCCAGCATTTT CSASLTRRGSQHF
TRBD1 16 TRBJ1-3 - TRBV10-3 TGTGCCATCAGTGATAGTAGGACAGGCTCTGGAAACACCATATATTTT CAISDSRTGSGNTIYF
TRBD2 16 TRBJ2-7 - TRBV9 TGTGCCAGCAGCGTGCTAGCGGGAACCCTAGCCTCCGAGCAGTACTTC CASSVLAGTLASEQYF
- 13 TRBJ2-2 once TRBV20-1 TGCAGTGCTAGTTCCCAGAACACCGGGGAGCTGTTTTTT CSASSQNTGELFF
- 16 TRBJ2-6 - TRBV29-1 TGCAGCGTTGAAGAAGGTGGGAGCTCTGGGGCCAACGTCCTGACTTTC CSVEEGGSSGANVLTF
- 14 TRBJ1-2 - TRBV18 TGTGCCAGCTCACCAGTAGGAGGGAACTATGGCTACACCTTC CASSPVGGNYGYTF
TRBD1 14 TRBJ1-2 - TRBV6-5 TGTGCCAGCAGTTACTTGGGACAGGGCATTGGCTACACCTTC CASSYLGQGIGYTF
- 13 TRBJ1-2 - TRBV29-1 TGCAGCGTCCCCGCACCTAACCGGGATGGCTACACCTTC CSVPAPNRDGYTF
- 16 TRBJ1-4 few TRBV2 TGTGCCAGCAGGGATTTCACGGACAGCGCTAATGAAAAACTGTTTTTT CASRDFTDSANEKLFF
- 15 TRBJ1-2 - TRBV27 TGTGCCAGCAACCGAGGTCCGGGAAAGGACTATGGCTACACCTTC CASNRGPGKDYGYTF
- 15 TRBJ2-7 - TRBV5-5 TGTGCCAGCAGCCGGGACGGGGGAACCACCTACGAGCAGTACTTC CASSRDGGTTYEQYF
TRBD2 16 TRBJ2-7 - TRBV30 TGTGCCTGGACCTTCCCTAGCGGGAGGGCCCGGTACGAGCAGTACTTC CAWTFPSGRARYEQYF
- 15 TRBJ1-6 - TRBV9 TGTGCCAGTCAAGCGGGAGAGGGGTCGAATTCACCCCTCCACTTT CASQAGEGSNSPLHF
TRBD1 13 TRBJ2-2 once TRBV5-5 TGTGCCAGCGCGGGACAGGCCACCGGGGAGCTGTTTTTT CASAGQATGELFF
- 16 TRBJ1-6 - TRBV5-4 TGTGCCAGCACCCACACCGGGAAATCCTATAATTCACCCCTCCACTTT CASTHTGKSYNSPLHF
- 15 TRBJ1-5 - TRBV19 TGTGCCAGTAGTGTGGTAGCGGGGAGCAATCAGCCCCAGCATTTT CASSVVAGSNQPQHF
TRBD2 17 TRBJ2-3 - TRBV7-2 TGTGCCAGCAGCTTAGTACTAGCGGGTGATCTCACAGATACGCAGTATTTT CASSLVLAGDLTDTQYF
- 14 TRBJ2-5 - TRBV7-8 TGTGCCAGCAGCTTAGGAGTCACAAGCGCGACCCAGTACTTC CASSLGVTSATQYF
- 17 TRBJ2-2 - TRBV28 TGTGCCAGCAGTTTGGGCAGGGGGGTTTGGAACACCGGGGAGCTGTTTTTT CASSLGRGVWNTGELFF
TRBD1 15 TRBJ1-5 - TRBV24-1 TGTGCCACCAGTGATGGGACAGGGAGCAATCAGCCCCAGCATTTT CATSDGTGSNQPQHF
TRBD2 16 TRBJ2-7 - TRBV13 TGTGCCAGCAGCTCGGACGATAGCGGGAGGAGCCACGAGCAGTACTTC CASSSDDSGRSHEQYF
- 14 TRBJ2-2 - TRBV7-9 TGTGCCAGCTCCGGGACTGCGAACACCGGGGAGCTGTTTTTT CASSGTANTGELFF
- 15 TRBJ2-1 - TRBV7-2 TGTGCCAGCAGCTCTCAGGGGGGCGCAGGGGATGAGCAGTTCTTC CASSSQGGAGDEQFF
- 12 TRBJ2-1 - TRBV2 TGTGCCAGCACGCGGGTACACAATGAGCAGTTCTTC CASTRVHNEQFF
TRBD2 14 TRBJ2-1 - TRBV6-2/TRBV6-3 TGTGCCAGCAGTCTAGCGGGAGGGCCGGCGGAGCAGTTCTTC CASSLAGGPAEQFF
TRBD1 10 TRBJ1-1 once TRBV6-5 TGTGCCGTATCGACAGGGTATCCTTTCTTT CAVSTGYPFF
TRBD1 14 TRBJ1-5 - TRBV19 TGTGCCAGTACAGGGGGATTTGGCAATCAGCCCCAGCATTTT CASTGGFGNQPQHF
TRBD2 15 TRBJ2-7 - TRBV5-4 TGTGCCAGCAGTTTCGAGCGGGACCCTACCTACGAGCAGTACTTC CASSFERDPTYEQYF
- 16 TRBJ1-6 few TRBV28 TGTGCCAGCAGTTCCCTGAGGGGGGGTTTAAATTCACCCCTCCACTTT CASSSLRGGLNSPLHF
TRBD1 14 TRBJ1-1 - TRBV6-5 TGTGCCAGCAGTACTGGACAGGGAAGATCTGAAGCTTTCTTT CASSTGQGRSEAFF
- 15 TRBJ2-2 - TRBV28 TGTGCCAGCAGTCTCCGGGGGTGGTACACCGGGGAGCTGTTTTTT CASSLRGWYTGELFF
- 13 TRBJ1-2 few TRBV30 TGTGCCTGGAGTGTACAGGCGGACTATGGCTACACCTTC CAWSVQADYGYTF
TRBD1 16 TRBJ1-5 - TRBV28 TGTGCCAGCAGGGACAGGGGTTATGGGGGCAATCAGCCCCAGCATTTT CASRDRGYGGNQPQHF
TRBD2 15 TRBJ2-4 - TRBV2 TGTGCCAGCAGTGGGCTAGCGGGGGGTAAGAACATTCAGTACTTC CASSGLAGGKNIQYF
TRBD1 13 TRBJ1-2 - TRBV5-1 TGCGCCAGCAGGGACAGGGGAGACTATGGCTACACCTTC CASRDRGDYGYTF
- 14 TRBJ2-2 - TRBV27 TGTGCCAGCAAAAAGGGGGACGACACCGGGGAGCTGTTTTTT CASKKGDDTGELFF
- 13 TRBJ1-5 - TRBV18 TGTGCCAGCTCACCTCAGATCAATCAGCCCCAGCATTTT CASSPQINQPQHF
- 15 TRBJ1-3 - TRBV19 TGTGCCAGTTCAGACAGGACGGGCTCTGGAAACACCATATATTTT CASSDRTGSGNTIYF
- 13 TRBJ1-6 - TRBV13 TGTGCCAGCAGCTCTTCGGTAAATTCACCCCTCCACTTT CASSSSVNSPLHF
TRBD2 15 TRBJ2-7 - TRBV7-2 TGTGCCAGCAGCGGCCGACTAGCGGCCTCCTACGAGCAGTACTTC CASSGRLAASYEQYF
TRBD2 16 TRBJ2-5 - TRBV6-7 TGTGCCAGCAGTTATTCCATAGCGGGATGGGAGGAGACCCAGTACTTC CASSYSIAGWEETQYF
- 22 TRBJ1-1 - TRBV18 TGTGCCAGCTCACCACCGGACCAGGGAACTTGGCTAATAACCCCAAGTGGGACTGAAGCTTTCTTT CASSPPDQGTWLITPSGTEAFF
TRBD1 18 TRBJ2-6 - TRBV18 TGTGCCAGCTCACCCTCCAGGGGGATGTCCGGTGGGGCCAACGTCCTGACTTTC CASSPSRGMSGGANVLTF
TRBD1 14 TRBJ1-3 - TRBV7-9 TGTGCCAGCAGCTTCGGGACAGGGGGAAACACCATATATTTT CASSFGTGGNTIYF